These T cell receptor beta chains were read from a single sample in a study of shared clonotypes between healthy human individuals. Sequencing used immunoSEQ multiplex PCR; TCRdb keeps in-frame clones, though not all of them. Found here are millions of clones, about 93% of them singletons; the top ten hold 1.7%. Sequences were obtained from naive CD8+ T cells from PBMCs. The receptors come from a young man in good health. Some clones in this sample may be carry-over from other donors' samples. CDR3s leave out the opening cysteine and the closing phenylalanine or tryptophan. The order of the fields is CDR3 length, V gene, J gene, CDR3 protein.

len: 13; v_gene: TRBV5-6; j_gene: TRBJ2-7; CDR3aa: ASSLVAGSKDEQY
len: 12; v_gene: TRBV4-1; j_gene: TRBJ2-7; CDR3aa: ASSPSTGSYEQY
len: 12; v_gene: TRBV28; j_gene: TRBJ2-7; CDR3aa: ASSLGTVTYEQY
len: 10; v_gene: TRBV5-6; j_gene: TRBJ1-2; CDR3aa: ASSLGRYGYT
len: 14; v_gene: TRBV28; j_gene: TRBJ2-1; CDR3aa: ASSAQGGTSRHEQF
len: 11; v_gene: TRBV6-5; j_gene: TRBJ2-1; CDR3aa: ASGGSGSSEQF
len: 13; v_gene: TRBV19; j_gene: TRBJ1-1; CDR3aa: ASSGEDRQNTEAF
len: 9; v_gene: TRBV27; j_gene: TRBJ2-1; CDR3aa: ASSVGVEQF
len: 9; v_gene: TRBV19; j_gene: TRBJ2-3; CDR3aa: ASRSTDTQY
len: 13; v_gene: TRBV27; j_gene: TRBJ1-5; CDR3aa: ASSLGDSSNQPQH
len: 14; v_gene: TRBV19; j_gene: TRBJ2-1; CDR3aa: ASSTDYRSSYNEQF
len: 11; v_gene: TRBV5-6; j_gene: TRBJ1-1; CDR3aa: ASSPTGGSEAF
len: 12; v_gene: TRBV9; j_gene: TRBJ2-7; CDR3aa: ASSVGEGAVEQY
len: 14; v_gene: TRBV21-1; j_gene: TRBJ2-1; CDR3aa: ASSKVGTGAEDEQF
len: 11; v_gene: TRBV11-3; j_gene: TRBJ2-7; CDR3aa: ASSPRSSYEQY
len: 13; v_gene: TRBV11-2; j_gene: TRBJ2-1; CDR3aa: ASSSMGGLVNEQF
len: 15; v_gene: TRBV11-3; j_gene: TRBJ2-1; CDR3aa: ASSLDPGQGTHNEQF
len: 16; v_gene: TRBV7-2; j_gene: TRBJ2-1; CDR3aa: ASSYGRLRVVPYNEQF
len: 11; v_gene: TRBV2; j_gene: TRBJ2-5; CDR3aa: ASRDGVWETQY
len: 11; v_gene: TRBV7-6; j_gene: TRBJ1-1; CDR3aa: ASSSAVATEAF
len: 9; v_gene: TRBV6-6; j_gene: TRBJ1-1; CDR3aa: ASNVAAEAF
len: 12; v_gene: TRBV28; j_gene: TRBJ1-2; CDR3aa: ASSRPGVNYGYT
len: 11; v_gene: TRBV13; j_gene: TRBJ2-7; CDR3aa: ASSPEGSYEQY
len: 13; v_gene: TRBV4-1; j_gene: TRBJ2-7; CDR3aa: ASSQNIGEPGEQY
len: 12; v_gene: TRBV2; j_gene: TRBJ2-7; CDR3aa: ATKTVAASYEQY
len: 14; v_gene: TRBV28; j_gene: TRBJ2-7; CDR3aa: ASSLRRGPTVYEQY
len: 11; v_gene: TRBV29-1; j_gene: TRBJ1-4; CDR3aa: SVIQGSGEKLF
len: 14; v_gene: TRBV9; j_gene: TRBJ1-3; CDR3aa: ASSEGRVTPGNTIY
len: 13; v_gene: TRBV9; j_gene: TRBJ1-3; CDR3aa: ASSVGWLSGNTIY
len: 12; v_gene: TRBV5-1; j_gene: TRBJ2-5; CDR3aa: ASSHEQRGETQY
len: 12; v_gene: TRBV19; j_gene: TRBJ2-1; CDR3aa: ATERALGYNEQF
len: 14; v_gene: TRBV2; j_gene: TRBJ2-1; CDR3aa: ASSDRAGDPYNEQF